This passage covers 8 T cell receptor beta chains from one sample sequenced in a study of circulating CD8 cells and anti-PD-1 response in melanoma. From live CD3+CD8+TCRalphabeta+ cells, four PD-1 and/or TIGIT subsets were sorted. TCR libraries were prepared from 15 ng of total RNA with the QIAseq Immune Repertoire TCR panel. TCRdb re-analysed the reads in MiXCR, keeping a single row per CDR3 protein. This table holds about 1,600 distinct CDR3 sequences, approximately 8.5% found once. The sample here was CD8+ T cells from PBMCs, taken at baseline or after one month of anti-PD-1 therapy (not recorded which). The source is a human donor with melanoma.

This clonotype counts as medium-sized. CDR3 sequence reads: CASSPEGLAGDLVQYF. The CDR3 DNA reads as TGTGCCAGCAGTCCCGAGGGACTAGCGGGGGATCTGGTGCAGTACTTC. The chain has TRBV12-3 or TRBV12-4 and TRBJ2-7; 14 positions match TRBD2. This CDR3 is built from 16 residues. V lost 5 bases, J lost 9 bases, and 12 bases stayed unmatched.

By share, this clonotype counts as medium-sized. This chain uses TRBV7-2 with TRBJ1-6, with a weak D call TRBD1 (6 bases). Trimming left V 5 bases short and J 6 bases short, with 11 bases between. The germline gives CDR1 SGHTA, CDR2 FQGNSA. The CDR3 sequence is 14 residues long. The CDR3 sequence: CASSLRTANSPLHF. The CDR3 DNA reads as TGTGCCAGCAGCCTCCGGACAGCTAATTCACCCCTCCACTTT.

This clonotype showed up just a few times. The chain recombines TRBV29-1 with TRBJ2-1; D is ambiguous. Between the trimmed V and J ends, which lost 5 bases and 6 bases, there was a span of 14 bases. The CDR3 totals 13 residues. The germline V gene has CDR1 SQVTM and CDR2 ANQGSEA. CDR3 coding DNA: TGCAGCGTTCATGCGGTTGTCGGCAATGAGCAGTTCTTC. Its translation is CSVHAVVGNEQFF.

This clonotype was observed a handful of times. The chain carries TRBV19 and TRBJ2-1; D remains unclear. The CDR3 contains 15 residues. The germline V and J ends were trimmed by 7 bases and 8 bases, with 21 bases remaining between them. In germline, CDR1 is LNHDA, CDR2 SQIVND (reference sequence). CDR3 sequence (DNA): TGTGCCAGTACCACCCTCGCTGGTGGTCACGATGAGCAGTTCTTC. Encoded protein: CASTTLAGGHDEQFF. Drawing the rest from reference TRBV19 and TRBJ2-1, the complete variable domain is DGGITQSPKYLFRKEGQNVTLSCEQNLNHDAMYWYRQDPGQGLRLIYYSQIVNDFQKGDIAEGYSVSREKKESFPLTVTSAQKNPTAFYLCASTTLAGGHDEQFFGPGTRLTVL.

This clonotype came up a few times. V and J are TRBV20-1 and TRBJ2-7, with 9 bases aligning to TRBD1. Germline lookup yields CDR1 DFQATT and CDR2 SNEGSKA (reference sequence). V was pared by 3 bases and J by 5 bases, with 11 bases of the junction left unmatched. The CDR3 extends over 15 amino acids. The CDR3 protein is CSASGGGTGLDEQYF. CDR3 sequence (DNA): TGCAGTGCTAGTGGGGGCGGGACAGGGTTAGACGAGCAGTACTTC.

This clonotype is large within its sample. This rearrangement joins TRBV29-1 to TRBJ2-1; D gene ambiguous. Looked up from germline, CDR1 is SQVTM and CDR2 is ANQGSEA. Deletions cut 7 bases from V and 3 bases from J, with 7 bases between. This CDR3 is built from 11 residues. The CDR3 region is CSAQSYNEQFF. The DNA for the CDR3 is TGCAGCGCGCAGAGCTACAATGAGCAGTTCTTC.

In its sample, this clonotype is medium-sized (0.01 to 0.1%). The chain has TRBV7-2 and TRBJ1-2, with TRBD1 as a possible D gene (5 bases). V lost 5 bases, J lost 4 bases, and 17 bases lay in between. Germline V gene lookup returns CDR1 SGHTA and CDR2 FQGNSA. The CDR3 consists of 15 residues. The DNA for the CDR3 is TGTGCCAGCAGCCCTAGTGGGGGACCCCTCTATGGCTACACCTTC. Translated: CASSPSGGPLYGYTF.

This clonotype counts as medium-sized. The chain uses TRBV9 and TRBJ1-1, with D possibly matching TRBD1 (5 bases). Germline assignment: CDR1 SGDLS and CDR2 YYNGEE. The CDR3 extends over 14 amino acids. V gave up 2 bases and J gave up 1 base, with 9 bases separating them. The CDR3 sequence: CASSVGDPNTEAFF. CDR3 coding DNA: TGTGCCAGCAGCGTGGGGGACCCGAACACTGAAGCTTTCTTT.